A selection of T cell receptor beta chains follows, all from one sample in a study of OX40 agonist ivuxolimab in advanced cancers. TCRdb keeps only in-frame clones here, not all; method: immunoSEQ multiplex PCR. The sample gives 45,000 or so clones, roughly 82% of which show up once; roughly 2.6% is in the top ten. This specimen was CD4+ or CD8+ T cells sorted from blood, taken in a trial of the OX40 agonist ivuxolimab. The receptors stem from an adult with an advanced solid tumor such as melanoma, head and neck, liver or kidney cancer. The conserved cysteine and the conserved F or W are not part of the CDR3 here.

>TRBV18
ASSPGTARDTIY
>TRBV5-6
ASSLLEGQPQH
>TRBV7-6
ASSLFSGRANTEAF
>TRBV27
ASSYVAGGPGETQY
>TRBV30
AWSVLGGSGYGYT
>TRBV7-2
ASSLASTGELF
>TRBV18
ASSQNREYQETQY
>TRBV5-4
ASSPPGGQGYYGYT
>TRBV7-2
ASSLSRYEQY
>TRBV27
ASSFVGGGHYGYT
>TRBV7-9
ASSLRANTGELF
>TRBV19
ASSISTLSYEQY
>TRBV4-3
ASSQDRGNNSPLH
>TRBV10-1
ASSEGGVGQDRNSGANVLT
>TRBV5-4
ASSQDMWDEQY
>TRBV6-5
ASSYSMASGGYEQY
>TRBV6-5
ASSYSWDSSYNEQF
>TRBV7-3
ASSGVPGELF
>TRBV6-5
ASSSTTEFNQPQH
>TRBV12-5
ASGLGSGNEQY
>TRBV4-3
ASSQDGTDTQPQH
>TRBV7-9
ASSLLDRGIDGYT
>TRBV29-1
SVEARLAATGVQF
>TRBV6-6
ASSDRDSYGYT
>TRBV30
AWSASPGGSGGYT
>TRBV7-3
ASSLDGRGEAF
>TRBV9
ASSAGYADTQY
>TRBV19
ASSLGLTDTQY